Given below is one T cell receptor (beta chain) in context. Its matching antigen is unknown. The CDR3 is 13 amino acids. Looked up from germline, CDR1 is SQVTM and CDR2 is ANQGSEA. The V segment lost 3 bases and the J segment 3 bases; nucleotides outside the gene matches: 4. These data belong to a study of T cell responses to AZD1222 COVID-19 vaccine. Study-wide results and caveats: The number of AZD1222 recipients seropositive at baseline was only 6 or 7. Spike-specific TCR breadth rose after two AZD1222 doses, and depth rose as well.

Generated by immunoSEQ multiplex PCR, the TCRdb table keeps only in-frame clones and is missing some. In the table there are roughly 180,000 clones, around 90% of which are singletons. The genes are TRBV29-1 and TRBJ1-2, with 7 bases that match TRBD1. The source was peripheral blood, collected 28 days after the second AZD1222 dose. The receptor was isolated from an adult who received the AZD1222 COVID-19 vaccine. Here the CDR3 DNA reads TGCAGCGTTGAGGACAGGACCTACTATGGCTACACCTTC. Protein product: CSVEDRTYYGYTF.